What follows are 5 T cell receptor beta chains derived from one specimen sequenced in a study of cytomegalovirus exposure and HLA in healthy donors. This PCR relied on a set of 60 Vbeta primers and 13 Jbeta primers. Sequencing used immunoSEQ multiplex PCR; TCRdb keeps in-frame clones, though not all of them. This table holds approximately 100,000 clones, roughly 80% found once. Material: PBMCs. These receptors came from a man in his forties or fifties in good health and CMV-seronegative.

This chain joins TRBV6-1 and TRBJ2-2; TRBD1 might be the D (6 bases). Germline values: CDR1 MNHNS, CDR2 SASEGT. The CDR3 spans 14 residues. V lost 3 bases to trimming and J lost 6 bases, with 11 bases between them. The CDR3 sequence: CASSDNRVSGELFF. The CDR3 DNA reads TGTGCCAGCAGTGACAACAGGGTCTCCGGGGAGCTGTTTTTT.

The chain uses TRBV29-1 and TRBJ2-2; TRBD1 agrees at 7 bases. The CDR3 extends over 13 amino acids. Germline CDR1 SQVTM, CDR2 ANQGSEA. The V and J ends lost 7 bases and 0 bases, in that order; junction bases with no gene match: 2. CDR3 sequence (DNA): TGCAGCGCCGACAGGGCGAACACCGGGGAGCTGTTTTTT. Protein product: CSADRANTGELFF.

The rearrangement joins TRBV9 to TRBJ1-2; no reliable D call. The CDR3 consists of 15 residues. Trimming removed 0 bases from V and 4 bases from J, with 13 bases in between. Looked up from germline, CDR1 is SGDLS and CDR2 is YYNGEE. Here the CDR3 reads CASSVVGEGGYGYTF. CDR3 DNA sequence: TGTGCCAGCAGCGTAGTCGGGGAGGGCGGCTATGGCTACACCTTC.

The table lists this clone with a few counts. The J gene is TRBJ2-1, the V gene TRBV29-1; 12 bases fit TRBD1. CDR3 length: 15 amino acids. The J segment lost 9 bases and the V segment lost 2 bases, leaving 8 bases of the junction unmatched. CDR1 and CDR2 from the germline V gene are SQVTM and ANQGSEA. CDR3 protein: CSVEPGQGADSEQFF. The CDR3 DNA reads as TGCAGCGTTGAACCGGGACAGGGGGCTGATAGTGAGCAGTTCTTC.

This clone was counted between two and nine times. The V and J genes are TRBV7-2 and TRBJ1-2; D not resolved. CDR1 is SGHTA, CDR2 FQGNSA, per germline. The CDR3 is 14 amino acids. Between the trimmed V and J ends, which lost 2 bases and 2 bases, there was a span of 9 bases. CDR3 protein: CASSLQGRNYGYTF. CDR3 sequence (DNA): TGTGCCAGCAGCTTACAAGGCAGGAACTATGGCTACACCTTC.